These 32 T cell receptor beta chains originate from one sample sequenced in a study of T cells in localized non-small cell lung cancer. TCRdb's copy holds only in-frame clones and misses some; the assay was immunoSEQ multiplex PCR. In the table there are over 70,000 clones, approximately 91% of which are singletons. Material: PBMCs, obtained before any cancer treatment. The receptors stem from a woman aged 40-75 years with stage II squamous cell lung carcinoma.

The chain uses TRBV4-2 and TRBJ2-7, with D hard to call. Trimming took off 5 bases at V and 3 bases at J, with 8 bases between the two ends. CDR3 size: 12 residues. Per the germline V gene, CDR1 is LGHNA and CDR2 is YNFKEQ. CDR3 nucleotide sequence: TGTGCCAGCAGCTTCGACAACTACGAGCAGTACTTC. Amino acid sequence: CASSFDNYEQYF.

The chain carries TRBV7-6 and TRBJ2-7; 8 bases align to TRBD1. CDR3 length: 14 amino acids. Per the germline V gene, CDR1 is SGHVS and CDR2 is FNYEAQ. The junction had 8 bases not matched to a gene; V was cut back by 4 bases and J by 6 bases. In DNA, the CDR3 is TGTGCCAGCAGCTCGGACAGGGTAGGGTTCGAGCAGTACTTC. It specifies CASSSDRVGFEQYF.

The chain couples TRBV5-1 to TRBJ1-2; TRBD1 matches 7 bases. Losses at the gene ends were 4 bases for V and 8 bases for J; bases not matched to a gene: 8. The CDR3 spans 13 residues. Looked up from germline, CDR1 is SGHRS and CDR2 is YFSETQ. CDR3 sequence: CASSIGTVGGYTF. The CDR3 DNA reads as TGCGCCAGCAGCATTGGGACAGTTGGCGGCTACACCTTC.

This chain links TRBV5-1 with TRBJ2-1; perhaps TRBD2 as D (6 bases). Germline V gives CDR1 SGHRS, CDR2 YFSETQ. V lost 0 bases to trimming and J lost 4 bases, with 14 bases between them. CDR3 length: 16 residues. CDR3: CASSLGLLAIYNEQFF. The DNA for the CDR3 is TGCGCCAGCAGCTTGGGGCTACTAGCTATATACAATGAGCAGTTCTTC. Looking up the rest from reference TRBV5-1 and TRBJ2-1 gives the full variable domain: KAGVTQTPRYLIKTRGQQVTLSCSPISGHRSVSWYQQTPGQGLQFLFEYFSETQRNKGNFPGRFSGRQFSNSRSEMNVSTLELGDSALYLCASSLGLLAIYNEQFFGPGTRLTVL.

The rearrangement uses TRBV28 and TRBJ1-5; a possible D gene is TRBD1 (5 bases). This CDR3 comprises 14 residues. Germline CDR1 is MDHEN and CDR2 is SYDVKM. Trimming pared 7 bases from V and 5 bases from J, leaving 15 bases between. This CDR3 reads CASIWGGADQPQHF. The CDR3, as DNA: TGTGCCAGCATCTGGGGGGGAGCAGATCAGCCCCAGCATTTT. Filled out from reference TRBV28 and TRBJ1-5, the complete variable domain reads DVKVTQSSRYLVKRTGEKVFLECVQDMDHENMFWYRQDPGLGLRLIYFSYDVKMKEKGDIPEGYSVSREKKERFSLILESASTNQTSMYLCASIWGGADQPQHFGDGTRLSIL.

V is TRBV29-1 and J is TRBJ2-7; D is ambiguous. The CDR3 extends over 11 amino acids. Germline CDR1 reads SQVTM; CDR2 reads ANQGSEA. V was clipped by 6 bases and J by 4 bases, with 10 bases between them. CDR3 protein: CSVLGPYEQYF. The DNA of the CDR3 is TGCAGCGTGCTCGGCCCATACGAGCAGTACTTC.

This clone was seen only once. This sequence joins TRBV29-1 and TRBJ1-1; D might be TRBD1 (6 bases). The CDR3 is made up of 14 amino acids. Per the germline V gene, CDR1 is SQVTM and CDR2 is ANQGSEA. The V end was cut by 3 bases, the J end by 8 bases, with 19 bases between. The DNA of the CDR3 is TGCAGCGTTGAGCCCCCGGGGGCACCGGGGGAAGCTTTCTTT. It yields the protein CSVEPPGAPGEAFF.

This chain links TRBV6-4 with TRBJ2-3, with 12 bases fitting TRBD2. This CDR3 comprises 15 residues. The V gene end was trimmed by 4 bases and the J gene end by 1 base; junction bases not matched to a gene: 0. From germline, CDR1 is MRHNA and CDR2 SNTAGT. The CDR3 sequence is CASSGLAGGTDTQYF. The CDR3 bases are TGTGCCAGCAGTGGACTAGCGGGGGGCACAGATACGCAGTATTTT.

This chain uses TRBV5-1 with TRBJ2-5; TRBD2 matches at 13 bases. Germline V gives CDR1 SGHRS, CDR2 YFSETQ. The CDR3 is 16 residues long. V shed 5 bases, J shed 4 bases, and the junction held 8 bases outside the gene matches. CDR3 DNA sequence: TGCGCCAGCAGTTACCGGACTAGCGGGAGTGTAGAGACCCAGTACTTC. Protein product: CASSYRTSGSVETQYF.

The chain recombines TRBV27 with TRBJ1-1; possibly TRBD1 for D (5 bases). V was cut by 1 base and J by 3 bases, with 18 bases left in between. The germline gives CDR1 MNHEY, CDR2 SMNVEV (reference sequence). The CDR3 is made up of 17 amino acids. Here the CDR3 reads CASSLFFPRELDTEAFF. The CDR3 bases are TGTGCCAGCAGTTTATTTTTCCCCAGGGAGTTGGACACTGAAGCTTTCTTT.

The chain couples TRBV10-1 to TRBJ1-1; D gene uncertain. V lost 3 bases, J lost 7 bases, and 21 bases lay in between. The CDR3 spans 16 residues. Germline assignment: CDR1 WNHNN and CDR2 SYGVQD (reference sequence). The CDR3 is CASSETGRSPDGEAFF. The CDR3 coding sequence is TGCGCCAGCAGTGAAACCGGACGGTCCCCCGATGGTGAAGCTTTCTTT.

Details on this clone: Relative to the germline gene, one junction end is altered; a read error may explain this. The rearrangement links TRBV28 to TRBJ1-2; a possible D gene is TRBD1 (6 bases). The CDR3 contains 13 residues. The germline gives CDR1 MDHEN, CDR2 SYDVKM. The CDR3 reads CASSLSGTSRYTF. CDR3 DNA sequence: TGTGCCAGCAGCTTATCCGGGACATCACGCTACACCTTC.

V gene TRBV11-2 combines with J gene TRBJ2-1, with TRBD1 identical over 7 bases. The CDR3 runs to 14 residues. Trimming cost V 7 bases and J 3 bases; bases outside gene matches: 6. Germline lookup yields CDR1 SGHAT and CDR2 FQNNGV. Here the CDR3 DNA reads TGTGCCAGCATCCCAGGGGGTCTCTACAATGAGCAGTTCTTC. Encoded protein: CASIPGGLYNEQFF.

The chain couples TRBV7-9 to TRBJ1-1; D gene uncertain. Trimming removed 1 base at V and 1 base at J, with 10 bases between. There are 15 residues in the CDR3. Germline assignment: CDR1 SEHNR and CDR2 FQNEAQ (reference sequence). This chain's CDR3 is CASSLDGITNTEAFF. The DNA for the CDR3 is TGTGCCAGCAGCTTAGATGGGATTACGAACACTGAAGCTTTCTTT.

The chain recombines TRBV11-2 with TRBJ2-3, with TRBD1 matching over 9 bases. CDR1 is SGHAT and CDR2 is FQNNGV in the germline V gene. After removal of 5 bases from V and 6 bases from J, the junction contained 15 bases not matched to a gene. This CDR3 contains 17 residues. CDR3 sequence reads: CASSPNPGQGMGDTQYF. The CDR3 bases are TGTGCCAGCAGCCCAAACCCGGGACAGGGTATGGGGGATACGCAGTATTTT. The whole variable domain, remainder taken from reference TRBV11-2 and TRBJ2-3, is EAGVAQSPRYKIIEKRQSVAFWCNPISGHATLYWYQQILGQGPKLLIQFQNNGVVDDSQLPKDRFSAERLKGVDSTLKIQPAKLEDSAVYLCASSPNPGQGMGDTQYFGPGTRLTVL.

The chain employs TRBV29-1 and TRBJ1-4, with TRBD1 matching 7 bases. Germline values: CDR1 SQVTM, CDR2 ANQGSEA. The CDR3 is 13 residues long. The J segment lost 2 bases and the V segment lost 7 bases, leaving 4 bases of the junction unmatched. CDR3 sequence reads: CSAGTATNEKLFF. In nucleotides, the CDR3 is TGCAGCGCCGGGACAGCGACTAATGAAAAACTGTTTTTT.

The chain has TRBV2 and TRBJ2-7, with D maybe TRBD2 (5 bases). The germline V and J ends were trimmed by 7 bases and 1 base, with 8 bases remaining between them. Germline CDR1 SNHLY, CDR2 FYNNEI. The CDR3 runs 12 residues. The CDR3 reads CASTGESYEQYF. The CDR3 DNA reads TGTGCCAGCACCGGGGAATCCTACGAGCAGTACTTC.

The chain joins TRBV27 to TRBJ1-4; no definite D call. CDR1 is MNHEY, CDR2 SMNVEV, per germline (reference sequence). V lost 3 bases and J lost 3, with 5 bases in between. The CDR3 has 13 residues. CDR3 residues: CASSLHANEKLFF. The CDR3 region has the DNA TGTGCCAGCAGTTTGCACGCTAATGAAAAACTGTTTTTT.

Remarks on this clone: One junction end disagrees with the germline gene, perhaps due to a read error. The chain uses TRBV6-6 and TRBJ2-1; D possibly corresponds to TRBD1 (6 bases). CDR1 and CDR2 (germline): MNHNY, SVGAGI (reference sequence). This CDR3 region has 13 residues. Here the CDR3 DNA reads TGTGCCACCCTGAGGGGGTCCTCCAATGAGCAGTTCTTC. Amino acid sequence: CATLRGSSNEQFF.

The chain couples TRBV5-4 to TRBJ1-2, with D tentatively TRBD1 (5 bases). Trimming shortened V by 0 bases and J by 8 bases, and 17 bases separated the two germline ends. Per germline, CDR1 SGHNT and CDR2 YYREEE (reference sequence). The CDR3 is 15 residues long. In DNA form, the CDR3 reads TGTGCCAGCAGCTTGGCGCCCGGGCAGGGTTGGGGCTACACCTTC. Protein: CASSLAPGQGWGYTF.

The count of this clone is one. V usage is TRBV7-7 and J usage is TRBJ2-3; TRBD2 matches 8 bases. CDR3 length: 15 residues. Germline V gives CDR1 SSHAT, CDR2 FNYEAQ (reference sequence). The V gene end was trimmed by 5 bases and the J gene end by 1 base; junction bases not matched to a gene: 5. CDR3 DNA sequence: TGTGCCAGCAGCGGAGGGACTAGAGGCACAGATACGCAGTATTTT. As protein: CASSGGTRGTDTQYF.

The chain has TRBV10-2 and TRBJ2-1, with a tentative D call TRBD2 (5 bases). V dropped 8 bases and J dropped 10 bases, with 12 bases sitting between them. Germline CDR1 WSHSY, CDR2 SAAADI. The CDR3 loop spans 11 amino acids. DNA for the CDR3: TGCGCCAGCGGCGGCGGGCTCGAGCAGTTCTTC. It is translated as CASGGGLEQFF.

This clone was picked up one time. V gene TRBV5-1 combines with J gene TRBJ2-5; 8 nucleotides line up with TRBD1. J lost 4 bases, V lost 5 bases, and 10 bases had no gene match. The CDR3 is 15 residues long. Germline-derived CDR1 and CDR2 are SGHRS and YFSETQ. Here the CDR3 reads CASRRGRGLRETQYF. In nucleotides, the CDR3 is TGCGCCAGCAGGAGAGGCAGGGGGCTTCGAGAGACCCAGTACTTC.

This clone appeared a single time. The chain is built from TRBV30 and TRBJ1-1; D not certain. From germline, CDR1 is GTSNPN and CDR2 SVGIG (reference sequence). There are 11 residues in the CDR3. Trimming left V 3 bases short and J 10 bases short, with 12 bases between. CDR3 DNA sequence: TGTGCCTGGAGCCGGGCCTGGGGAGCTTTCTTT. Protein product: CAWSRAWGAFF. The complete variable domain, with remaining parts taken from reference TRBV30 and TRBJ1-1, reads SQTIHQWPATLVQPVGSPLSLECTVEGTSNPNLYWYRQAAGRGLQLLFYSVGIGQISSEVPQNLSASRPQDRQFILSSKKLLLSDSGFYLCAWSRAWGAFFGQGTRLTVV.

V gene TRBV28 combines with J gene TRBJ1-5, with a tentative D call TRBD1 (6 bases). Germline CDR1 and CDR2: MDHEN and SYDVKM. The ends were cut back, 1 base at V and 7 bases at J, with 11 bases in the middle. This CDR3 is built from 14 residues. CDR3 sequence: CASSLYQGSQPQHF. DNA of the CDR3: TGTGCCAGCAGTTTATATCAGGGGAGCCAGCCCCAGCATTTT. Complete variable domain (other parts from reference TRBV28 and TRBJ1-5): DVKVTQSSRYLVKRTGEKVFLECVQDMDHENMFWYRQDPGLGLRLIYFSYDVKMKEKGDIPEGYSVSREKKERFSLILESASTNQTSMYLCASSLYQGSQPQHFGDGTRLSIL.

V and J are TRBV6-1 and TRBJ1-4, with a possible D match to TRBD1 (5 bases). This CDR3 is built from 13 residues. Germline lookup yields CDR1 MNHNS and CDR2 SASEGT. The V end lost 6 bases, the J end lost 8 bases, and 13 bases lay between the germline ends. In DNA, the CDR3 is TGTGCCAGCAGGGGGACCCGAAGCGAAAAACTGTTTTTT. Protein: CASRGTRSEKLFF.

This clone has just a few counts. The gene calls are TRBV6-1 and TRBJ1-2; no definite D call. Germline assignment: CDR1 MNHNS and CDR2 SASEGT. The CDR3 has 13 amino acids. Between the trimmed V and J ends, which lost 3 bases and 0 bases, there was a span of 5 bases. This CDR3 reads CASSDQPNYGYTF. The CDR3 nucleotides read TGTGCCAGCAGTGACCAACCTAACTATGGCTACACCTTC.

J is TRBJ2-7 and V is TRBV7-8; D not resolved. The CDR3 is 12 amino acids. Trimming pared 1 base from V and 2 bases from J, leaving 3 bases between. Germline CDR1 SGHVS, CDR2 FQNEAQ. The DNA of the CDR3 is TGTGCCAGCAGCTTAGGAGCCTACGAGCAGTACTTC. It codes for CASSLGAYEQYF.

This rearrangement joins TRBV5-6 to TRBJ2-7, with D tentatively TRBD1 (6 bases). The CDR3 extends over 14 amino acids. From germline, CDR1 is SGHDT and CDR2 YYEEEE. V was clipped by 0 bases and J by 0 bases, with 7 bases between them. CDR3 DNA sequence: TGTGCCAGCAGCTTGGGGGGGCCCTCCTACGAGCAGTACTTC. Residues: CASSLGGPSYEQYF.

The V and J genes are TRBV10-1 and TRBJ2-7; TRBD1 aligns across 8 bases. The CDR3 contains 12 residues. V dropped 6 bases and J dropped 4; count of bases not matched to a gene: 2. CDR1 and CDR2 from the germline V gene are WNHNN and SYGVQD (reference sequence). This chain's CDR3 is CASSRDRYEQYF. CDR3 in DNA: TGCGCCAGCAGCCGGGACAGGTACGAGCAGTACTTC.

The CDR3 DNA sequence: TGCGCCAGCAGCCAAGCTTTGGCTAGCGGGACCTTGGGGGCCCAGTACTTC. Its translation is CASSQALASGTLGAQYF. The J gene is TRBJ2-5, the V gene TRBV4-1; 9 bases agree with TRBD2. The CDR3 runs 17 residues. Looked up from germline, CDR1 is MGHRA and CDR2 is YSYEKL. J was trimmed by 9 bases and V by 1 base; bases with no gene match: 15.

The rearrangement uses TRBV19 and TRBJ1-3; TRBD1 is a possible D gene (5 bases). This CDR3 contains 13 residues. CDR1 is LNHDA and CDR2 is SQIVND in the germline V gene (reference sequence). Trimming shortened V by 4 bases and J by 8 bases, and 12 bases separated the two germline ends. The CDR3 DNA is TGTGCCAGTAGTAAGACAGTCCGGCACACCATATATTTT. Translation gives CASSKTVRHTIYF.